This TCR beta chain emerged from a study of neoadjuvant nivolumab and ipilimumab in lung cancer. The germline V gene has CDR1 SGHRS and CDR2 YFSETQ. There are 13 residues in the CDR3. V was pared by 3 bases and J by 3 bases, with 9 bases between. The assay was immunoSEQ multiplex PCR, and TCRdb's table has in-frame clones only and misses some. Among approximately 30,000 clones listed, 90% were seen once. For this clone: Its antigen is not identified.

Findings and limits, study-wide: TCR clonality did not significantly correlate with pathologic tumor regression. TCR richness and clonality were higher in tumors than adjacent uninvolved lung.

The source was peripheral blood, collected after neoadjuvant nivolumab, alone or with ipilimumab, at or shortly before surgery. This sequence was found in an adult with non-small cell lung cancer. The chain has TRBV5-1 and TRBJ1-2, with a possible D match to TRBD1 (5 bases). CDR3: CASSSTGDYGYTF. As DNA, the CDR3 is TGCGCCAGCAGCTCAACAGGAGACTATGGCTACACCTTC.